The 21 T cell receptor beta chains below come from one sample, sequenced in a study of blood T cell repertoires in COVID-19. Here immunoSEQ multiplex PCR was the method, and the copy in TCRdb shows in-frame clones only, minus some. The sample carries fewer than 130,000 clones, approximately 79% recorded once. Sequencing used peripheral blood. The source is a woman over 75 with active or convalescent COVID-19.

As concerns this clone: This sample includes further DNA sequences coding for the same CDR3. The chain employs TRBV2 and TRBJ2-7; D perhaps matches TRBD1 (6 bases). Germline V gives CDR1 SNHLY, CDR2 FYNNEI. V was trimmed by 2 bases and J by 2 bases, leaving 10 bases between them. This CDR3 is 14 amino acids long. The CDR3 loop is CASSEQGSTYEQYF. CDR3 coding DNA: TGTGCCAGCAGTGAACAGGGGTCTACCTACGAGCAGTACTTC.

The J gene is TRBJ1-1, the V gene TRBV5-1; the D gene is possibly TRBD1 (6 bases). Germline CDR1 is SGHRS and CDR2 is YFSETQ. The CDR3 length is 15 residues. V lost 1 base to trimming and J lost 5 bases, with 15 bases between them. This CDR3 is CASSLQGPGGTEAFF. CDR3 DNA: TGCGCCAGCAGCTTGCAGGGGCCTGGGGGAACTGAAGCTTTCTTT.

The chain joins TRBV20-1 to TRBJ1-5; D may be TRBD1 (6 bases). The germline V gene encodes CDR1 DFQATT and CDR2 SNEGSKA (reference sequence). V was trimmed by 3 bases and J by 7 bases, leaving 13 bases between them. CDR3 length: 13 residues. The DNA for the CDR3 is TGCAGTGCTAGTTTGGGGGCCGACCAGCCCCAGCATTTT. Its translation: CSASLGADQPQHF.

The chain joins TRBV11-2 to TRBJ2-1; D is ambiguous. Per the germline V gene, CDR1 is SGHAT and CDR2 is FQNNGV. The CDR3 covers 14 residues. V lost 2 bases and J lost 8, with 13 bases in between. The DNA of the CDR3 is TGTGCCAGCAGCTTATGGTCAGGCCCCTATGAGCAGTTCTTC. It encodes CASSLWSGPYEQFF.

The chain links TRBV15 to TRBJ1-5; D is possibly TRBD1 (6 bases). CDR1 is LNHNV and CDR2 is YYDKDF in the germline V gene (reference sequence). The CDR3 is 15 residues long. V was trimmed by 3 bases and J by 6 bases, leaving 15 bases between them. CDR3 region: CATSRWGGRGQPQHF. In nucleotides, the CDR3 is TGTGCCACCAGCAGGTGGGGGGGCCGGGGTCAGCCCCAGCATTTT.

The chain carries TRBV4-2 and TRBJ2-7, with TRBD1 matching over 9 bases. Germline CDR1 LGHNA, CDR2 YNFKEQ. Trimming cost V 4 bases and J 5 bases; bases outside gene matches: 3. The CDR3 consists of 13 residues. The CDR3 here is CASSPDRGHEQYF. CDR3 DNA: TGTGCCAGCAGCCCGGACAGGGGTCACGAGCAGTACTTC.

The chain links TRBV4-1 to TRBJ1-5; D not certain. CDR1 MGHRA and CDR2 YSYEKL come from the germline V gene. Trimming pared 0 bases from V and 6 bases from J, leaving 6 bases between. The CDR3 runs to 13 residues. The CDR3 DNA reads TGCGCCAGCAGCCAAGAGTATAGTCAGCCCCAGCATTTT. It codes for CASSQEYSQPQHF.

The J gene is TRBJ2-7, the V gene TRBV5-6, with 8 bases identical to TRBD1. The CDR3 is 15 residues long. CDR1 and CDR2 (germline): SGHDT, YYEEEE. V lost 2 bases to trimming and J lost 7 bases; unmatched junction nucleotides: 11. The CDR3 DNA reads TGTGCCAGCAGCTTACTACAGGGGGAGCTGGGAGAGCAGTACTTC. Translation: CASSLLQGELGEQYF.

This chain connects TRBV30 to TRBJ2-1; 11 bases agree with TRBD2. The V segment lost 5 bases and the J segment 5 bases; nucleotides outside the gene matches: 5. Germline V lookup: CDR1 GTSNPN, CDR2 SVGIG (reference sequence). The CDR3 is made up of 14 amino acids. CDR3 bases: TGTGCCTGGGGGACTAGCGGTTATGACAATGAGCAGTTCTTC. Protein: CAWGTSGYDNEQFF. The full variable domain, rest sourced from reference TRBV30 and TRBJ2-1, is SQTIHQWPATLVQPVGSPLSLECTVEGTSNPNLYWYRQAAGRGLQLLFYSVGIGQISSEVPQNLSASRPQDRQFILSSKKLLLSDSGFYLCAWGTSGYDNEQFFGPGTRLTVL.

The chain recombines TRBV9 with TRBJ1-6; TRBD1 matches 7 bases. The CDR3 has 15 residues. Germline V lookup: CDR1 SGDLS, CDR2 YYNGEE. The junction had 8 bases not matched to a gene; V was cut back by 4 bases and J by 7 bases. The CDR3 here is CASSITGTENSPLHF. The CDR3 bases are TGTGCCAGCAGCATAACCGGGACAGAAAATTCACCCCTCCACTTT. Full variable domain (outside the CDR3, taken from reference TRBV9 and TRBJ1-6): DSGVTQTPKHLITATGQRVTLRCSPRSGDLSVYWYQQSLDQGLQFLIQYYNGEERAKGNILERFSAQQFPDLHSELNLSSLELGDSALYFCASSITGTENSPLHFGNGTRLTVT.

The chain couples TRBV29-1 to TRBJ2-3; 9 nucleotides agree with TRBD1. Germline V gives CDR1 SQVTM, CDR2 ANQGSEA. This CDR3 comprises 13 residues. V shed 5 bases, J shed 1 base, and the junction held 1 base outside the gene matches. This CDR3 reads CSVWTGGTDTQYF. In nucleotides, the CDR3 is TGCAGCGTTTGGACAGGGGGCACAGATACGCAGTATTTT.

In nucleotides, the CDR3 is TGTGCCAGCAGTTTATGGGACAATGCTAACTATGGCTACACCTTC. Translating gives CASSLWDNANYGYTF. The genes are TRBV28 and TRBJ1-2, with a tentative D call TRBD1 (5 bases). V shed 0 bases and J shed 0 bases, with 8 bases lying between them. The germline V gene has CDR1 MDHEN and CDR2 SYDVKM. This CDR3 comprises 15 residues.

This chain uses TRBV7-2 with TRBJ2-3, with TRBD2 matching 8 bases. Germline CDR1 and CDR2: SGHTA and FQGNSA. The CDR3 extends over 14 amino acids. With 5 bases clipped from V and 4 bases from J, the junction kept 5 bases outside the gene matches. The CDR3 loop reads CASSAGTSSDTQYF. The CDR3 coding sequence is TGTGCCAGCAGCGCAGGGACTAGTTCAGATACGCAGTATTTT.

The V gene is TRBV7-9, the J gene TRBJ1-4; D is unresolved. Trimming removed 1 base at V and 0 bases at J, with 6 bases between. The CDR3 spans 15 residues. From germline, CDR1 is SEHNR and CDR2 FQNEAQ (reference sequence). The CDR3 protein is CASSLGAATNEKLFF. CDR3 coding DNA: TGTGCCAGCAGCTTAGGGGCCGCAACTAATGAAAAACTGTTTTTT.

This clone has a handful of counts. The chain uses TRBV4-1 and TRBJ2-4; 7 bases agree with TRBD1. The CDR3 has 13 residues. The germline CDR1 and CDR2 sequences are MGHRA and YSYEKL. The V gene end was trimmed by 4 bases and the J gene end by 6 bases; junction bases not matched to a gene: 3. CDR3 bases: TGCGCCAGCAGCCGACGACAGGGAAACATTCAGTACTTC. This sequence encodes CASSRRQGNIQYF.

This clone was counted a few times. This rearrangement joins TRBV6-2 or TRBV6-3 to TRBJ2-7; perhaps TRBD2 as D (5 bases). Looked up from germline, CDR1 is MNHEY and CDR2 is SVGEGT. The V gene lost 2 bases and the J gene lost 3 bases, with 11 bases spanning the gap. The CDR3 runs to 14 residues. DNA of the CDR3: TGTGCCAGCAGTTACGTCGGGATTGACTACGAGCAGTACTTC. It is translated as CASSYVGIDYEQYF.

V and J are TRBV19 and TRBJ2-2, with D possibly TRBD1 on 5 matching bases. This CDR3 region has 16 residues. Trimming left V 6 bases short and J 3 bases short, with 17 bases between. Germline loops: CDR1 LNHDA, CDR2 SQIVND (reference sequence). This CDR3 reads CASRDRGGFDTGELFF. In nucleotides, the CDR3 is TGTGCCAGTAGAGACAGAGGCGGTTTTGACACCGGGGAGCTGTTTTTT.

The chain has TRBV18 and TRBJ2-2; 8 bases agree with TRBD2. Germline CDR1 KGHSH, CDR2 LQKENI. Unmatched junction bases numbered 3, after V lost 0 bases and J lost 6 bases. The length of the CDR3 is 15 residues. CDR3 amino acids: CASSPPTGGPGELFF. The CDR3, as DNA: TGTGCCAGCTCACCACCGACGGGGGGGCCCGGGGAGCTGTTTTTT. Complete variable domain (other parts from reference TRBV18 and TRBJ2-2): NAGVMQNPRHLVRRRGQEARLRCSPMKGHSHVYWYRQLPEEGLKFMVYLQKENIIDESGMPKERFSAEFPKEGPSILRIQQVVRGDSAAYFCASSPPTGGPGELFFGEGSRLTVL.

V usage is TRBV7-8 and J usage is TRBJ1-4, with TRBD1 matching 7 bases. Trimming at V came to 5 bases and at J to 6 bases, leaving 6 bases not matched to a gene. CDR1 is SGHVS, CDR2 FQNEAQ, per germline. The length of the CDR3 is 14 residues. As DNA, the CDR3 is TGTGCCAGCAGCGAACAGGGGCCAGATGAAAAACTGTTTTTT. It codes for CASSEQGPDEKLFF.

This chain links TRBV7-2 with TRBJ2-7; no reliable D call. V was cut by 6 bases and J by 0 bases, with 15 bases left in between. The CDR3 extends over 15 amino acids. Germline loops: CDR1 SGHTA, CDR2 FQGNSA. The CDR3 DNA reads TGTGCCAGCAGTTCCCCGGTGTCCCACTCCTACGAGCAGTACTTC. Its protein product is CASSSPVSHSYEQYF.

The J gene is TRBJ1-2, the V gene TRBV28, with TRBD1 identical over 10 bases. The trim removed 5 bases at V and 4 bases at J, leaving 7 bases unmatched. The CDR3 loop spans 15 amino acids. Germline V gene sequence: CDR1 MDHEN, CDR2 SYDVKM. The CDR3 is CASSTWTGGLYGYTF. Here the CDR3 DNA reads TGTGCCAGCAGTACTTGGACAGGGGGTCTCTATGGCTACACCTTC.